A selection of T cell receptor beta chains follows, all from one sample in a study of tumor-infiltrating lymphocytes in oesophageal squamous cell carcinoma. TCRdb re-derived calls from the PCR reads in MiXCR, one entry per CDR3 protein. Of around 13,000 distinct CDR3 sequences in the sample, nearly 60% are singletons; the top ten hold 30% to 35%. Sequencing was performed on esophageal tumor tissue. These receptors were taken from a female donor with esophageal squamous cell carcinoma. The CDR3 runs from the conserved cysteine through the conserved F or W.

v_gene: TRBV7-3
len: 16
j_gene: TRBJ2-5
CDR3aa: CASRAEGGSRGETQYF

v_gene: TRBV19
len: 16
j_gene: TRBJ1-6
CDR3aa: CASTRFPGQFNSPLHF

v_gene: TRBV11-2
len: 15
j_gene: TRBJ1-1
CDR3aa: CASSLLAGSNTEAFF

v_gene: TRBV7-6
len: 14
j_gene: -
CDR3aa: CASSFGGGLDEQYF

v_gene: TRBV4-2
len: 15
j_gene: TRBJ2-7
CDR3aa: CASSQDLGPSYEQYF

v_gene: TRBV19
len: 13
j_gene: TRBJ1-2
CDR3aa: CASRTTGNYGYTF

v_gene: TRBV7-3
len: 15
j_gene: TRBJ2-1
CDR3aa: CASSLERTSYNEQFF

v_gene: TRBV10-3
len: 13
j_gene: -
CDR3aa: CAISGAGSYEQYF

v_gene: TRBV7-8
len: 18
j_gene: TRBJ2-3
CDR3aa: CASSLGPGAGTGIDTQYF

v_gene: TRBV12-3/TRBV12-4
len: 16
j_gene: TRBJ2-1
CDR3aa: CASSLRRTGGLNEQFF

v_gene: TRBV5-6
len: 14
j_gene: TRBJ2-2
CDR3aa: CASRVGQLAGELFF

v_gene: TRBV6-6
len: 14
j_gene: TRBJ1-5
CDR3aa: CASSLRTGNQPQHF

v_gene: TRBV12-3/TRBV12-4
len: 16
j_gene: TRBJ2-3
CDR3aa: CASTRPGTGVADTQYF

v_gene: TRBV5-3
len: 14
j_gene: TRBJ1-6
CDR3aa: CASSLARSYNEQYF

v_gene: TRBV4-1
len: 12
j_gene: -
CDR3aa: CASQDRQETQYF

v_gene: TRBV7-6
len: 14
j_gene: TRBJ2-3
CDR3aa: CASRGGTVTDTQYF

v_gene: TRBV7-9
len: 16
j_gene: -
CDR3aa: CASSLDTGTGGGEQYF

v_gene: TRBV7-2
len: 13
j_gene: TRBJ2-3
CDR3aa: CASSWDVTDTQYF

v_gene: TRBV27
len: 14
j_gene: TRBJ2-1
CDR3aa: CASSAGQGTHEQFF

v_gene: TRBV11-2
len: 13
j_gene: TRBJ1-1
CDR3aa: CATKRLEDTEAFF

v_gene: TRBV7-2
len: 14
j_gene: TRBJ1-1
CDR3aa: CASSLDVKSTEAFF

v_gene: TRBV5-1
len: 16
j_gene: TRBJ2-5
CDR3aa: CASSLTSGGNMGTQYF

v_gene: TRBV6-1
len: 15
j_gene: TRBJ2-4
CDR3aa: CASSEGPDGKNIQYF

v_gene: TRBV7-9
len: 15
j_gene: TRBJ1-2
CDR3aa: CASTPGLSRGYGYTF

v_gene: TRBV6-1
len: 16
j_gene: -
CDR3aa: CASRPSYYGNLETQYF

v_gene: TRBV6-1
len: 14
j_gene: -
CDR3aa: CALRSAGTSYEQYF

v_gene: TRBV7-9
len: 16
j_gene: TRBJ2-3
CDR3aa: CASSLESRVGTDTQYF

v_gene: TRBV7-2
len: 13
j_gene: -
CDR3aa: CASSYTRAYEQYF

v_gene: TRBV7-9
len: 15
j_gene: TRBJ2-7
CDR3aa: CASGQGARGFYEQYF

v_gene: TRBV10-3
len: 15
j_gene: TRBJ2-3
CDR3aa: CAISGGLGPMDTQYF

v_gene: TRBV7-6
len: 13
j_gene: -
CDR3aa: CASSYGQGGEQYF

v_gene: TRBV11-2
len: 14
j_gene: TRBJ2-1
CDR3aa: CASSLRDPLDEQFF

v_gene: TRBV7-3
len: 15
j_gene: TRBJ2-1
CDR3aa: CASSYGLAGYNEQFF

v_gene: TRBV7-8
len: 15
j_gene: TRBJ2-5
CDR3aa: CASSPDGRLQETQYF

v_gene: TRBV28
len: 16
j_gene: TRBJ2-3
CDR3aa: CASSSSSFKRTDTQYF

v_gene: TRBV12-3/TRBV12-4
len: 15
j_gene: TRBJ2-3
CDR3aa: CASSRLAGAADTQYF

v_gene: TRBV5-1
len: 15
j_gene: TRBJ1-6
CDR3aa: CASSLEVAGNSPLHF

v_gene: TRBV6-1
len: 14
j_gene: TRBJ1-5
CDR3aa: CASRRTVSNQPQHF

v_gene: TRBV7-3
len: 13
j_gene: TRBJ2-1
CDR3aa: CASSLTRDLKQFF

v_gene: TRBV12-3/TRBV12-4
len: 15
j_gene: TRBJ2-1
CDR3aa: CASSLSSGGYDEQFF